Presented here are 22 T cell receptor beta chains from one specimen sequenced in a study of blood T cell repertoires in COVID-19. Measured with immunoSEQ multiplex PCR; TCRdb has only the in-frame clones, and not every one. The data show about 480,000 clones, with more than 85% seen just once and 4% to 5.5% held by the top ten. What was sequenced was peripheral blood. The receptor set was obtained from a woman in her thirties with acute or convalescent COVID-19.

V is TRBV3-1 (or the pseudogene TRBV3-2) and J is TRBJ2-5, with a tentative D call TRBD2 (5 bases). The CDR3 runs 15 residues. V was trimmed by 1 base and J by 1 base, leaving 10 bases between them. Germline CDR1 is LGHDT and CDR2 is YNNKEL (reference sequence). CDR3 DNA: TGTGCCAGCAGCCAAGTACTAGGCTTCCAAGAGACCCAGTACTTC. Its protein product is CASSQVLGFQETQYF.

The chain joins TRBV5-1 to TRBJ1-6, with D unresolved. The CDR3 runs to 15 residues. V was pared by 5 bases and J by 7 bases, with 16 bases between. Germline-derived CDR1 and CDR2 are SGHRS and YFSETQ. The CDR3 loop is CASRKNPQVNSPLHF. Written as DNA, the CDR3 is TGCGCCAGCAGGAAAAATCCGCAGGTGAATTCACCCCTCCACTTT.

The chain has TRBV24-1 and TRBJ2-7; 7 bases are shared with TRBD2. Looked up from germline, CDR1 is KGHDR and CDR2 is SFDVKD. V shed 4 bases and J 3 bases; nucleotides not matched to a gene: 5. The CDR3 consists of 14 residues. CDR3 bases: TGTGCCACCAGTGACCCCAGGGAGGGCTACGAGCAGTACTTC. Encoded protein: CATSDPREGYEQYF.

The chain carries TRBV12-3 or TRBV12-4 and TRBJ2-5; 9 bases are shared with TRBD2. This CDR3 spans 13 amino acids. V gave up 6 bases and J gave up 4 bases; unmatched junction bases: 3. The CDR3 DNA follows: TGTGCCAGCAGACTAGCGGGCCTAGAGACCCAGTACTTC. Translation: CASRLAGLETQYF.

The chain recombines TRBV4-1 with TRBJ1-2, with 9 bases identical to TRBD1. CDR1 is MGHRA, CDR2 YSYEKL, per germline. V lost 2 bases to trimming and J lost 5 bases; unmatched junction nucleotides: 6. CDR3 size: 15 residues. In nucleotides, the CDR3 is TGCGCCAGCAGCCAACTAACAGGGGGCTGGTATGGCTACACCTTC. Amino acid sequence: CASSQLTGGWYGYTF.

This clone was seen more than once but under ten times. The V call is TRBV29-1, the J call TRBJ1-1; TRBD1 might be the D (6 bases). The CDR3 is made up of 12 amino acids. The V and J ends lost 4 bases and 5 bases respectively, with 11 bases between them. Germline V gene lookup returns CDR1 SQVTM and CDR2 ANQGSEA. This CDR3 is CSVVGARTEAFF. CDR3 in DNA: TGCAGCGTTGTGGGGGCGAGAACTGAAGCTTTCTTT.

This clone was found once. CDR3 protein: CASSVGDRVNYGYTF. The CDR3 DNA reads TGTGCCAGCAGCGTAGGGGACAGGGTAAACTATGGCTACACCTTC. V gene TRBV9 combines with J gene TRBJ1-2; 9 nucleotides match TRBD1. CDR1 SGDLS and CDR2 YYNGEE come from the germline V gene. The CDR3 is 15 residues long. The junction had 2 bases not matched to a gene; V was cut back by 0 bases and J by 2 bases.

J is TRBJ2-1 and V is TRBV6-5; 8 nucleotides match TRBD2. Germline loops: CDR1 MNHEY, CDR2 SVGAGI. CDR3 length equals 14 residues. With 5 bases clipped from V and 2 bases from J, the junction kept 2 bases outside the gene matches. CDR3 DNA: TGTGCCAGCAGTCTAGCGGGTGCCTACAATGAGCAGTTCTTC. It encodes CASSLAGAYNEQFF.

This clone was seen a single time. The chain links TRBV9 to TRBJ2-7; tentative D call: TRBD1 (5 bases). V dropped 2 bases and J dropped 1 base, with 10 bases sitting between them. The CDR3 is made up of 14 amino acids. Germline V gene data show CDR1 as SGDLS and CDR2 as YYNGEE. The CDR3 protein is CASSVDQGSYEQYF. DNA for the CDR3: TGTGCCAGCAGCGTGGACCAGGGTTCCTACGAGCAGTACTTC.

The gene calls are TRBV9 and TRBJ1-1; 8 bases map to TRBD1. The CDR3 is 14 amino acids. J gave up 2 bases and V 4 bases, and 4 bases lay outside the gene matches. Germline lookup yields CDR1 SGDLS and CDR2 YYNGEE. The CDR3 sequence: CASSTRGLNTEAFF. The CDR3 bases are TGTGCCAGCAGCACCAGGGGGCTTAACACTGAAGCTTTCTTT.

The chain carries TRBV3-1 (or the pseudogene TRBV3-2) and TRBJ2-4, with a tentative D call TRBD2 (6 bases). CDR1 is LGHDT and CDR2 is YNNKEL in the germline V gene (reference sequence). V was clipped by 0 bases and J by 0 bases, with 18 bases between them. The CDR3 covers 19 residues. CDR3 sequence reads: CASSQEAGGAKLAKNIQYF. The CDR3 nucleotides are TGTGCCAGCAGCCAAGAAGCCGGGGGAGCTAAACTAGCCAAAAACATTCAGTACTTC.

This clone was seen only once. This chain connects TRBV5-6 to TRBJ2-7; 10 bases are shared with TRBD1. Per the germline V gene, CDR1 is SGHDT and CDR2 is YYEEEE. V was clipped by 4 bases and J by 6 bases; unmatched bases: 7. The CDR3 is 14 residues long. The CDR3 is CASSVGQGWFEQYF. CDR3 nucleotide sequence: TGTGCCAGCAGCGTGGGACAGGGGTGGTTCGAGCAGTACTTC. Full variable domain (remainder filled in from reference TRBV5-6 and TRBJ2-7): DAGVTQSPTHLIKTRGQQVTLRCSPKSGHDTVSWYQQALGQGPQFIFQYYEEEERQRGNFPDRFSGHQFPNYSSELNVNALLLGDSALYLCASSVGQGWFEQYFGPGTRLTVT.

This sequence joins TRBV28 and TRBJ1-5; 7 bases map to TRBD1. This CDR3 region has 14 residues. After removal of 5 bases from V and 3 bases from J, the junction contained 4 bases not matched to a gene. Per the germline V gene, CDR1 is MDHEN and CDR2 is SYDVKM. The CDR3 protein is CASSLTGYNQPQHF. The CDR3 nucleotides read TGTGCCAGCAGTCTGACAGGGTACAATCAGCCCCAGCATTTT.

The chain links TRBV6-5 to TRBJ2-1; the D is unclear. Germline V gene lookup returns CDR1 MNHEY and CDR2 SVGAGI. CDR3 length equals 15 residues. Trimming cost V 5 bases and J 3 bases, with 14 bases left between them. CDR3 nucleotide sequence: TGTGCCAGCAGTCCCCTTCTCAGTCGCTACAATGAGCAGTTCTTC. It yields the protein CASSPLLSRYNEQFF.

The chain recombines TRBV20-1 with TRBJ1-2; D gene unclear. Trimming removed 6 bases at V and 0 bases at J, with 5 bases between. This CDR3 contains 11 residues. Germline CDR1 and CDR2: DFQATT and SNEGSKA (reference sequence). The CDR3 protein is CSATTNYGYTF. In nucleotides, the CDR3 is TGCAGTGCAACAACTAACTATGGCTACACCTTC.

This clone has only one observation. The V gene is TRBV5-6, the J gene TRBJ2-7; TRBD1 aligns across 7 bases. The V and J ends lost 3 bases and 4 bases, in that order; junction bases with no gene match: 7. This CDR3 is 14 amino acids long. Germline CDR1 and CDR2: SGHDT and YYEEEE. The CDR3 DNA reads as TGTGCCAGCAGCTGGACCGGACAGGAATACGAGCAGTACTTC. Its protein is CASSWTGQEYEQYF. The full variable domain, its missing parts supplied by reference TRBV5-6 and TRBJ2-7, is DAGVTQSPTHLIKTRGQQVTLRCSPKSGHDTVSWYQQALGQGPQFIFQYYEEEERQRGNFPDRFSGHQFPNYSSELNVNALLLGDSALYLCASSWTGQEYEQYFGPGTRLTVT.

At least ten counts were recorded for this clone. This specimen includes other DNA sequences encoding the same CDR3. This chain uses TRBV18 with TRBJ2-1, with TRBD2 as a possible D gene (6 bases). Germline V CDR1 and CDR2: KGHSH, LQKENI. V lost 0 bases to trimming and J lost 4 bases, with 7 bases between them. This CDR3 has 14 residues. The CDR3 spells CASSPPSGYNEQFF. CDR3 nucleotides: TGTGCCAGCTCACCACCTAGCGGTTACAATGAGCAGTTCTTC.

The rearrangement links TRBV5-5 to TRBJ1-2; 7 nucleotides align to TRBD1. CDR1 is SGHKS and CDR2 is YYEKEE in the germline V gene (reference sequence). The CDR3 contains 20 residues. Germline trimming cut 1 base from V and 7 bases from J; bases unmatched to any gene: 25. The CDR3 sequence is CASSLLRLTQRQGSSSGYTF. CDR3 DNA sequence: TGTGCCAGCAGCTTGTTGCGTTTGACCCAGAGACAGGGCTCGTCGAGTGGCTACACCTTC.

This chain connects TRBV2 to TRBJ2-3; 13 positions agree with TRBD2. The germline gives CDR1 SNHLY, CDR2 FYNNEI. After removal of 4 bases from V and 0 bases from J, the junction contained 10 bases not matched to a gene. This CDR3 spans 19 amino acids. As DNA, the CDR3 is TGTGCCAGCAGTGGGACTAGCGGGGGCTCCGGATTAAGCACAGATACGCAGTATTTT. Its protein is CASSGTSGGSGLSTDTQYF.

The chain combines TRBV11-2 with TRBJ2-7; 13 nucleotides line up with TRBD2. The V gene end was trimmed by 5 bases and the J gene end by 3 bases; junction bases not matched to a gene: 4. Germline V gene data show CDR1 as SGHAT and CDR2 as FQNNGV. CDR3 length equals 15 residues. CDR3 sequence (DNA): TGTGCCAGCAGCCCCGGGACTAGCGGGGTCTACGAGCAGTACTTC. Its translation: CASSPGTSGVYEQYF. The whole variable domain, filled in from reference TRBV11-2 and TRBJ2-7, reads EAGVAQSPRYKIIEKRQSVAFWCNPISGHATLYWYQQILGQGPKLLIQFQNNGVVDDSQLPKDRFSAERLKGVDSTLKIQPAKLEDSAVYLCASSPGTSGVYEQYFGPGTRLTVT.

This chain joins TRBV10-3 and TRBJ2-5, with D possibly matching TRBD2 (6 bases). This CDR3 spans 16 amino acids. Trimming shortened V by 2 bases and J by 5 bases, and 18 bases separated the two germline ends. Per germline, CDR1 ENHRY and CDR2 SYGVKD. CDR3 sequence: CAISEGGAGSWETQYF. CDR3 coding DNA: TGTGCCATCAGTGAGGGCGGGGCTGGTTCGTGGGAGACCCAGTACTTC.

The chain uses TRBV9 and TRBJ2-7, with 11 nucleotides matching TRBD2. V lost 4 bases, J lost 0 bases, and 3 bases stayed unmatched. This CDR3 has 15 residues. Germline assignment: CDR1 SGDLS and CDR2 YYNGEE. CDR3 loop: CASSLAGGHSYEQYF. The CDR3 DNA follows: TGTGCCAGCAGCCTAGCGGGGGGTCACTCCTACGAGCAGTACTTC.